Listed below are T cell receptor beta chains from one sample, sequenced in a study of PD-1 blockade in mismatch repair-deficient tumors. Generated by immunoSEQ multiplex PCR, the TCRdb table keeps only in-frame clones and is missing some. The table has tens of thousands of clones, 65% to 85% seen once. The sequencing here drew on PBMCs, taken about 38 weeks after starting pembrolizumab. The receptors were sampled from an adult with mismatch repair-deficient cancer. The CDR3 runs from the conserved cysteine through the conserved F or W. Each record gives: V gene, D gene, clone size, J gene, CDR3 DNA, CDR3 protein. D genes are given only for firm matches. Clone size is not always given. Where it is, it says once, few, many or a class for expanded clones.

TRBV18,TRBD1,-,TRBJ1-1,TGTGCCAGCTCAAGGACAGGGGGCCAAAATGAAGCTTTCTTT,CASSRTGGQNEAFF
TRBV28,-,-,TRBJ1-2,TGTGCCAGCAACGTACGACAGGACGGCGGCTATGGCTACACCTTC,CASNVRQDGGYGYTF
TRBV30,-,few,TRBJ2-7,TGTGCCTGGGCCTCCTTTACAGGGGAGGACGAGCAGTACTTC,CAWASFTGEDEQYF
TRBV27,TRBD1,-,TRBJ2-7,TGTGCCAGCAGCCCACGTACAGGGGCCGTCCGAGAGCAGTACTTC,CASSPRTGAVREQYF
TRBV2,TRBD1,-,TRBJ1-1,TGTGCCAGGCAGGGACAGCCGAACACTGAAGCTTTCTTT,CARQGQPNTEAFF
TRBV9,TRBD2,-,TRBJ2-2,TGTGCCAGCAGCGGACCTACTAGCGTCGAATACACCGGGGAGCTGTTTTTT,CASSGPTSVEYTGELFF
TRBV29-1,-,-,TRBJ2-2,TGCAGCGTTGGAGGAAGAACCGGGGAGCTGTTTTTT,CSVGGRTGELFF
TRBV5-1,-,-,TRBJ2-1,TGCGCCAGCAGCTTCGAACGTACTGGCTCCTACAATGAGCAGTTCTTC,CASSFERTGSYNEQFF
TRBV6-1,-,-,TRBJ1-1,TGTGCCAGCAGTGAACCGGGTCAGAACACTGAAGCTTTCTTT,CASSEPGQNTEAFF
TRBV7-8,TRBD2,-,TRBJ2-7,TGTGCCAGCAGCTTAACTAGCGGGAGCTCCTACGAGCAGTACTTC,CASSLTSGSSYEQYF
TRBV6-4,TRBD1,-,TRBJ1-1,TGTGCCAGCAGCCAGGACAGGAGGAACACTGAAGCTTTCTTT,CASSQDRRNTEAFF
TRBV7-8,-,-,TRBJ2-4,TGTGCCAGCAGCACAGGACAGCGAATAGCCAAAAACATTCAGTACTTC,CASSTGQRIAKNIQYF
TRBV18,-,-,TRBJ1-5,TGTGCCAGCTCATACAATAGCAATCAGCCCCAGCATTTT,CASSYNSNQPQHF
TRBV6-4,-,-,TRBJ1-2,TGTGCCAGCAGTGAGGGGGCAGGTTCTAACTATGGCTACACCTTC,CASSEGAGSNYGYTF
TRBV11-3,TRBD2,-,TRBJ2-3,TGTGCCAGCAGCCAAGGGGATCATGCGGGAGTGAATACGCAGTATTTT,CASSQGDHAGVNTQYF
TRBV19,-,-,TRBJ2-3,TGTGCCAGTAGTCTGGGACAAGGCACAGATACGCAGTATTTT,CASSLGQGTDTQYF
TRBV4-1,-,-,TRBJ1-2,TGCGCCAGCAGCCAAGGAGGGCTCGGCTATGGCTACACCTTC,CASSQGGLGYGYTF
TRBV15,-,few,TRBJ2-7,TGTGCCACCAGCAGCGACCGAGGGTCCTACGAGCAGTACTTC,CATSSDRGSYEQYF
TRBV5-1,-,-,TRBJ2-7,TGCGCCAGCAGCTTGGATCGTTTCGGCGAGCAGTACTTC,CASSLDRFGEQYF
TRBV2,-,-,TRBJ1-5,TGTGCCAGCACCACCATTGACGGACAGCTCAATCAGCCCCAGCATTTT,CASTTIDGQLNQPQHF
TRBV6-1,-,-,TRBJ2-1,TGTGCCAGCAGTGAAGGTAATAGCTTCTACAATGAGCAGTTCTTC,CASSEGNSFYNEQFF
TRBV30,TRBD1,few,TRBJ1-5,TGTGCCTCACGGACAGGGTCGTATAGCAATCAGCCCCAGCATTTT,CASRTGSYSNQPQHF
TRBV28,-,few,TRBJ2-7,TGTGCCAGCAGTTCAACTCGGACTCGTCCCTACGAGCAGTACTTC,CASSSTRTRPYEQYF
TRBV30,-,-,TRBJ1-2,TGTGCCTGGAGTCCTCAGGTCGGCTACACCTTC,CAWSPQVGYTF
TRBV4-2,TRBD2,-,TRBJ2-5,TGTGCCAGCAGCCAAACTTTGGGAGGGCCTAAAGAGACCCAGTACTTC,CASSQTLGGPKETQYF
TRBV28,-,-,TRBJ1-2,TGTGCCAGCAGTTTGCCGCAGGGTAACTATGGCTACACCTTC,CASSLPQGNYGYTF
TRBV10-1,TRBD1,once,TRBJ1-1,TGCGCCAGCAGTGAGGGGACAGAGAACACTGAAGCTTTCTTT,CASSEGTENTEAFF
TRBV9,TRBD2,-,TRBJ2-1,TGTGCCAGCAGCGAGGGGACTAGCCTAGACTCCTACAATGAGCAGTTCTTC,CASSEGTSLDSYNEQFF
TRBV7-9,TRBD1,-,TRBJ2-1,TGTGCCAGCAGCCTGGGACAGTCGATCTACAATGAGCAGTTCTTC,CASSLGQSIYNEQFF
TRBV15,-,-,TRBJ2-5,TGTGCCACCAGCAGAGTTAGCCCTAAGAGTATGGCCCAGTACTTC,CATSRVSPKSMAQYF
TRBV7-2,-,-,TRBJ2-5,TGTGCCAGCAGCTCCGGGGTTCGGGGTTTAGAGACCCAGTACTTC,CASSSGVRGLETQYF
TRBV18,TRBD1,once,TRBJ2-5,TGTGCCAGCTCACTGGGACAGGGCCCAGAGACCCAGTACTTC,CASSLGQGPETQYF
TRBV7-8,TRBD2,-,TRBJ2-2,TGTGCCAGCAGCTTAGAGAGGGCTAGCGGGAGGTACGGGGAGCTGTTTTTT,CASSLERASGRYGELFF
TRBV5-6,TRBD1,-,TRBJ1-3,TGTGCCAGCAGCACGACAGGGCTCTCTGGAAACACCATATATTTT,CASSTTGLSGNTIYF
TRBV10-2,TRBD2,-,TRBJ2-7,TGCGCCAGCCTAGTAGCGGGAGGGCCGTACGAGCAGTACTTC,CASLVAGGPYEQYF
TRBV27,-,-,TRBJ1-2,TGTGCCAGCAGTTTATCACTCGTCTATGGCTACACCTTC,CASSLSLVYGYTF
TRBV18,-,-,TRBJ1-1,TGTGCCAGCGCAACGCTCGAGGCTGAAGCTTTCTTT,CASATLEAEAFF
TRBV28,-,few,TRBJ2-7,TGTGCCAGCAGTTTCCCTAGCGCCTCCTACGAGCAGTACTTC,CASSFPSASYEQYF
TRBV30,TRBD1,-,TRBJ1-5,TGTGCCTGGAGTTTGACGGGACAGGGTGGCCCCGATCAGCCCCAGCATTTT,CAWSLTGQGGPDQPQHF
TRBV29-1,-,-,TRBJ2-5,TGCAGCGTTTTTCGACAGTGGGAGACCCAGTACTTC,CSVFRQWETQYF
TRBV5-1,TRBD2,-,TRBJ2-1,TGCGCCACCAGCGGGGGGTATAGCTCCTACAATGAGCAGTTCTTC,CATSGGYSSYNEQFF